Each of the 18 T cell receptor beta chains below was sequenced from the same sample in a study of follicular helper T cells after annual influenza vaccination. The repertoire was sequenced with immunoSEQ multiplex PCR; TCRdb's copy has only in-frame clones and lacks some. This repertoire shows thousands of clones, about 88% found once; its top ten account for approximately 0.7%. The time point is: 2015-2016 season, 7 days after influenza vaccination. This material consisted of CXCR5+ CD38- circulating T follicular helper cells from blood, taken 7 days after influenza vaccination. Subset noted: circulating Tfh, non-naive CD4+CXCR5+PD-1+ (ICOS+CD38+ or ICOS-CD38-). The source is an adult who received the influenza vaccine.

The chain links TRBV2 to TRBJ2-1; 8 nucleotides align to TRBD2. CDR3 size: 15 residues. Germline lookup yields CDR1 SNHLY and CDR2 FYNNEI. Trimming at V came to 9 bases and at J to 5 bases, leaving 12 bases not matched to a gene. CDR3 residues: CARSRAGGPHNEQFF. In DNA form, the CDR3 reads TGTGCCAGAAGTCGGGCGGGAGGCCCGCACAATGAGCAGTTCTTC.

The CDR3 loop is CASRTDWGTDTQYF. Here the CDR3 DNA reads TGTGCCAGCAGAACGGACTGGGGCACAGATACGCAGTATTTT. V and J are TRBV27 and TRBJ2-3; D is perhaps TRBD2 (5 bases). Trimming left V 6 bases short and J 1 base short, with 11 bases between. From germline, CDR1 is MNHEY and CDR2 SMNVEV (reference sequence). The CDR3 has 14 residues.

This clone was recorded a few times. V gene TRBV6-5 combines with J gene TRBJ1-1, with TRBD1 as a possible D gene (6 bases). In germline, CDR1 is MNHEY, CDR2 SVGAGI. The CDR3 covers 15 residues. The V and J ends lost 7 bases and 4 bases respectively, with 19 bases between them. CDR3 sequence (DNA): TGTGCCAGCAACGCACGCTGGGGGGCTGGCACTGAAGCTTTCTTT. This translates into CASNARWGAGTEAFF.

V and J are TRBV21-1 and TRBJ1-5; the table's D call TRBD1 went unverified against the DNA. TRBV21-1 has pseudogene status. CDR3 length equals 16 residues. CDR3: CASSRPRQLREGPQHF. In DNA, the CDR3 is TGTGCCAGCAGCCGTCCTCGACAGCTAAGGGAAGGCCCCCAGCATTTT.

The chain links TRBV30 to TRBJ2-7; D possibly corresponds to TRBD2 (6 bases). CDR1 and CDR2 (germline): GTSNPN, SVGIG (reference sequence). The ends were cut back, 0 bases at V and 1 base at J, with 10 bases in the middle. This CDR3 contains 14 residues. The CDR3 region is CAWSVGGISYEQYF. DNA for the CDR3: TGTGCCTGGAGTGTGGGCGGGATATCCTACGAGCAGTACTTC. The full variable domain, completed using reference TRBV30 and TRBJ2-7, is SQTIHQWPATLVQPVGSPLSLECTVEGTSNPNLYWYRQAAGRGLQLLFYSVGIGQISSEVPQNLSASRPQDRQFILSSKKLLLSDSGFYLCAWSVGGISYEQYFGPGTRLTVT.

This clone occurred once. Sequence at one end of the junction differs from germline and may be a read error. This chain links TRBV20-1 with TRBJ1-2; D is unclear. This CDR3 region has 9 residues. Per germline, CDR1 DFQATT and CDR2 SNEGSKA (reference sequence). The CDR3 bases are TGCATCGACAACTCTGGCTACACCTTC. Translated: CIDNSGYTF.

The chain has TRBV25-1 and TRBJ1-2; weak D call: TRBD1 (5 bases). Germline V gives CDR1 MGHDK, CDR2 SYGVNS. V dropped 2 bases and J dropped 4 bases, with 20 bases sitting between them. The CDR3 loop spans 17 amino acids. The CDR3 DNA reads TGTGCCAGCAGTGAACCGGGGAGGGACTTCGCGATCTATGGCTACACCTTC. Its protein product is CASSEPGRDFAIYGYTF.

The chain links TRBV27 to TRBJ1-2; TRBD1 aligns across 7 bases. Germline V gene lookup returns CDR1 MNHEY and CDR2 SMNVEV (reference sequence). The CDR3 contains 16 residues. Trimming removed 6 bases from V and 4 bases from J; junction bases left unmatched: 14. The CDR3 DNA reads as TGTGCCAGCAGCCGCACAGGGGCGATTCCACTCTATGGCTACACCTTC. It translates to CASSRTGAIPLYGYTF.

V is TRBV27 and J is TRBJ1-6; D gene unclear. Trimming removed 2 bases at V and 10 bases at J, with 9 bases between. CDR3 length: 13 residues. The germline V gene has CDR1 MNHEY and CDR2 SMNVEV (reference sequence). The CDR3 region has the DNA TGTGCCAGCAGTTTAGGGTCAGCCTCACCCCTCCACTTT. This gives the protein CASSLGSASPLHF.

The V gene is TRBV7-3, the J gene TRBJ2-6; no reliable D call. This CDR3 has 17 residues. In germline, CDR1 is SGHTA, CDR2 FQGTGA. V was shortened by 5 bases and J by 2 bases, with 16 bases between the two germline ends. CDR3 in amino acids: CASSPGSRTPGANVLTF. CDR3 coding DNA: TGTGCCAGCAGCCCAGGATCCAGGACCCCTGGGGCCAACGTCCTGACTTTC.

V is TRBV28 and J is TRBJ2-5; 9 bases map to TRBD1. The trim removed 4 bases at V and 4 bases at J, leaving 19 bases unmatched. Per germline, CDR1 MDHEN and CDR2 SYDVKM. This CDR3 region has 19 residues. The CDR3 coding sequence is TGTGCCAGCAGTTCCCTCCTCTCCCGGGACAGGGTGTTGAGAGAGACCCAGTACTTC. It specifies CASSSLLSRDRVLRETQYF.

The genes are TRBV5-1 and TRBJ2-2, with 11 bases identical to TRBD2. J was trimmed by 2 bases and V by 4 bases; bases with no gene match: 16. The CDR3 extends over 20 amino acids. CDR1 is SGHRS and CDR2 is YFSETQ in the germline V gene. CDR3 nucleotides: TGCGCCAGCAGCATTGCCGCCGGGACTAGCGGTCTACTAAACACCGGGGAGCTGTTTTTT. As protein: CASSIAAGTSGLLNTGELFF.

This rearrangement joins TRBV27 to TRBJ1-1; no reliable D call. V gave up 1 base and J gave up 1 base, with 13 bases separating them. This CDR3 has 16 amino acids. CDR1 and CDR2 from the germline V gene are MNHEY and SMNVEV (reference sequence). Here the CDR3 DNA reads TGTGCCAGCAGTTTATTCCCGTCAGCCCAGAACACTGAAGCTTTCTTT. This encodes CASSLFPSAQNTEAFF.

Regarding this clone: An end of the junction differs from the germline gene, which may be a read error. Other DNA sequences from this sample encode an identical CDR3 as well. V is TRBV6-5 and J is TRBJ2-4, with a tentative D call TRBD1 (6 bases). Germline values: CDR1 MNHEY, CDR2 SVGAGI. This CDR3 has 15 amino acids. CDR3 region: CASGYRALAKNIQYF. Here the CDR3 DNA reads TGTGCCAGCGGTTACAGGGCTCTAGCCAAAAACATTCAGTACTTC.

The J gene is TRBJ2-1, the V gene TRBV10-2; TRBD2 might be the D (6 bases). Trimming stripped 2 bases from V and 4 bases from J, with 9 bases between. In germline, CDR1 is WSHSY, CDR2 SAAADI. This CDR3 spans 14 amino acids. The CDR3 nucleotides read TGCGCCAGCAGTGAGACTAGCACGTACAATGAGCAGTTCTTC. It translates to CASSETSTYNEQFF.

The J gene is TRBJ2-1, the V gene TRBV29-1; TRBD2 matches 14 bases. The CDR3 sequence is 14 residues long. J was trimmed by 8 bases and V by 5 bases; bases with no gene match: 5. Germline values: CDR1 SQVTM, CDR2 ANQGSEA. As DNA, the CDR3 is TGCAGCGTTCTGGGACTAGCGGGAGAGGATGAGCAGTTCTTC. It specifies CSVLGLAGEDEQFF.

This rearrangement joins TRBV11-2 to TRBJ2-7; perhaps TRBD2 as D (5 bases). The germline V and J ends were trimmed by 2 bases and 0 bases, with 17 bases remaining between them. CDR3 length: 17 residues. The germline V gene has CDR1 SGHAT and CDR2 FQNNGV. Here the CDR3 DNA reads TGTGCCAGCAGCTTAAAATACGGGGAGAGGAGCTCCTACGAGCAGTACGTC. This codes for CASSLKYGERSSYEQYV.

In this sample, this clone turned up once. The rearrangement uses TRBV12-2 and TRBJ1-5; the listed D gene, TRBD1, was not tested against the DNA. TRBV12-2 is recorded as a pseudogene. The CDR3 length is 16 residues. CDR3 bases: TGTGCAAGTCGCTTAGCGGGACAGGGGCACGATCAGCCCCAGCATTTT. Its protein is CASRLAGQGHDQPQHF.